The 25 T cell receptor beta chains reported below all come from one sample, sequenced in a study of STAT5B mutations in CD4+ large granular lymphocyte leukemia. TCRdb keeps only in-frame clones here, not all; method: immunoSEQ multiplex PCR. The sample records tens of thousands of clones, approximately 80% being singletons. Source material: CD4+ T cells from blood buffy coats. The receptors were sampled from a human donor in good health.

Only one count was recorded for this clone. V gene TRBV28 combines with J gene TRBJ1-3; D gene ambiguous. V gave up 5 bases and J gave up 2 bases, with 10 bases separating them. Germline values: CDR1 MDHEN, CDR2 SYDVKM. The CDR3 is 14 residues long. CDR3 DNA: TGTGCCAGCAGTAAGGTCGTCGCTGGAAACACCATATATTTT. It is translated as CASSKVVAGNTIYF.

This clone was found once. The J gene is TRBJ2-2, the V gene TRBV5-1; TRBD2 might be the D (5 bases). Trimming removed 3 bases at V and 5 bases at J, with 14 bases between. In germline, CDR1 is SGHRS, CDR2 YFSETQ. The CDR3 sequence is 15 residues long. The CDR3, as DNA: TGCGCCAGCAGCTCCGACTACCCTGGGACCGGGGAGCTGTTTTTT. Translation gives CASSSDYPGTGELFF.

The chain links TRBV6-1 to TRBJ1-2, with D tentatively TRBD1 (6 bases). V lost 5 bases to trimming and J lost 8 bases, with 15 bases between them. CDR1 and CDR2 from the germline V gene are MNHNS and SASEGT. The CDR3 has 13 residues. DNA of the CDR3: TGTGCCAGCAGTCGTCAGGGGATTCGAGGCTACACCTTC. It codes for CASSRQGIRGYTF.

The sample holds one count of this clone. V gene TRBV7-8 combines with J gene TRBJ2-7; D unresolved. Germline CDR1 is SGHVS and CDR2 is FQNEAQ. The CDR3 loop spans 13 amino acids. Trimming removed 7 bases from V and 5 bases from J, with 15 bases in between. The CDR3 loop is CASIGELVDEQYF. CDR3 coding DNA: TGTGCCAGCATTGGAGAACTCGTCGACGAGCAGTACTTC.

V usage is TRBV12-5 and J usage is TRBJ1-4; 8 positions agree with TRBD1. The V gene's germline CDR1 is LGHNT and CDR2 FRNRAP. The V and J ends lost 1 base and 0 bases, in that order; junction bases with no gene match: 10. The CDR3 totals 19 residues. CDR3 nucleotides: TGTGCTAGTGGTTTGGACAGGGGGGTCCCTCATGCAACTAATGAAAAACTGTTTTTT. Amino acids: CASGLDRGVPHATNEKLFF.

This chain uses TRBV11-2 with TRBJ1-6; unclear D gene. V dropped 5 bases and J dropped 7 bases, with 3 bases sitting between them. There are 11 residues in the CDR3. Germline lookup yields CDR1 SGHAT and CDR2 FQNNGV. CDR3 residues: CASSQNSPLHF. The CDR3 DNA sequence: TGTGCCAGCAGCCAAAATTCACCCCTCCACTTT.

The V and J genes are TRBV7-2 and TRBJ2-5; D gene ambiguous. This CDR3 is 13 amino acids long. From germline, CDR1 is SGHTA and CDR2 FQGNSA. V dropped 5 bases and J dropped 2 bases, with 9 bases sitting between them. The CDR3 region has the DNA TGTGCCAGCAGCCTCGTTAATCAAGAGACCCAGTACTTC. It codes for CASSLVNQETQYF.

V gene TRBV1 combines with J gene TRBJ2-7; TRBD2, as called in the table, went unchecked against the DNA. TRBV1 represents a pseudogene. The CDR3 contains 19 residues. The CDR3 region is CTSSQEGRLAGLSSYEQYF. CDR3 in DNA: TGCACCAGCAGCCAAGAAGGCCGGCTAGCGGGCCTTAGCTCCTACGAGCAGTACTTC.

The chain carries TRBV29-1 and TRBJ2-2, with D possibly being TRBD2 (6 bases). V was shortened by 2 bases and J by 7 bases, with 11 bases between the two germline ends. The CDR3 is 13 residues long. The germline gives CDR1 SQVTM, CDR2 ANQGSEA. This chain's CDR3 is CSVEPTRGGELFF. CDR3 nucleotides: TGCAGCGTTGAACCGACTAGAGGCGGGGAGCTGTTTTTT.

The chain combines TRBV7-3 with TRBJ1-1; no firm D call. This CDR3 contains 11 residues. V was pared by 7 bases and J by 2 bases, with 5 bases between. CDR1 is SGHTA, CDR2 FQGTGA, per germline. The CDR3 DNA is TGTGCCAGCACCAACAACACTGAAGCTTTCTTT. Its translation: CASTNNTEAFF.

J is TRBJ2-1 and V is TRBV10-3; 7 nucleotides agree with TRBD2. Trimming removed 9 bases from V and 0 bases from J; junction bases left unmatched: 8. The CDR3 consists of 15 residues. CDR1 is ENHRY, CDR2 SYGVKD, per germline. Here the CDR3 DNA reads TGTGCCATAGGGCTTGGGGGGGGCTCCTACAATGAGCAGTTCTTC. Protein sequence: CAIGLGGGSYNEQFF.

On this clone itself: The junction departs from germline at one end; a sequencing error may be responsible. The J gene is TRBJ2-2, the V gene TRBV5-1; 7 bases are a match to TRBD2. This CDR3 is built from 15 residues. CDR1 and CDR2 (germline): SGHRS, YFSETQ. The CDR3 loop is CASHPGTTNAGELFF. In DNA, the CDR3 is TGCGCCAGCCACCCCGGGACTACGAACGCCGGGGAGCTGTTTTTT.

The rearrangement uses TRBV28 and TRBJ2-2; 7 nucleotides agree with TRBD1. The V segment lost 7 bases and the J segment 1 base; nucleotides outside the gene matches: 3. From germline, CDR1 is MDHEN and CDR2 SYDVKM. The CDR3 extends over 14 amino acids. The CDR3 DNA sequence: TGTGCCAGCAATTCAGGGGGGAACACCGGGGAGCTGTTTTTT. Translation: CASNSGGNTGELFF.

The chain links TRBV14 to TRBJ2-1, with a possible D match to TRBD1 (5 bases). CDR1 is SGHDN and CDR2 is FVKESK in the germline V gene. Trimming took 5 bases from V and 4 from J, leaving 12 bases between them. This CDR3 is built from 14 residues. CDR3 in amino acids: CASSSAKGYNEQFF. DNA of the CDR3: TGTGCCAGCAGCTCGGCGAAGGGGTACAATGAGCAGTTCTTC.

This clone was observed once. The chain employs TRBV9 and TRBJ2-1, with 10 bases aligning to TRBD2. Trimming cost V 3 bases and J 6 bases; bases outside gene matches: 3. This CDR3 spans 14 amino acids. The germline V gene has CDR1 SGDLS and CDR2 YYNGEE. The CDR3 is CASSAWTSGNEQFF. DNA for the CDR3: TGTGCCAGCAGCGCCTGGACTAGCGGCAATGAGCAGTTCTTC.

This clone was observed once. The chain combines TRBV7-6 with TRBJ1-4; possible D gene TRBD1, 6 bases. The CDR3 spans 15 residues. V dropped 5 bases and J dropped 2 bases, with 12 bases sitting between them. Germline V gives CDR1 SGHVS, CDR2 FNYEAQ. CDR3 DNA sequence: TGTGCCAGCAGCCGGTCCCAGGGGACTAATGAAAAACTGTTTTTT. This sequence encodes CASSRSQGTNEKLFF.

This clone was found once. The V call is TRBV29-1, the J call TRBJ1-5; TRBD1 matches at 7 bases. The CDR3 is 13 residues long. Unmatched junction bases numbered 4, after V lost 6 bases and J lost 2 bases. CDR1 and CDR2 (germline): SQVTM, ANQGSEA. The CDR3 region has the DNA TGCAGCGTCGGGCAGGGGGGCAATCAGCCCCAGCATTTT. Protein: CSVGQGGNQPQHF. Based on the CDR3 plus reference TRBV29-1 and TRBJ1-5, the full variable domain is SAVISQKPSRDICQRGTSLTIQCQVDSQVTMMFWYRQQPGQSLTLIATANQGSEATYESGFVIDKFPISRPNLTFSTLTVSNMSPEDSSIYLCSVGQGGNQPQHFGDGTRLSIL.

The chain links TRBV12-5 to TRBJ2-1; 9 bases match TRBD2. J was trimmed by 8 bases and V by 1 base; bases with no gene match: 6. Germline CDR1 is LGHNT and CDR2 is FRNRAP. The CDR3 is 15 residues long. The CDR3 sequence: CASGLGLAEGDEQFF. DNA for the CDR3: TGTGCTAGTGGTTTGGGACTAGCGGAGGGGGATGAGCAGTTCTTC.

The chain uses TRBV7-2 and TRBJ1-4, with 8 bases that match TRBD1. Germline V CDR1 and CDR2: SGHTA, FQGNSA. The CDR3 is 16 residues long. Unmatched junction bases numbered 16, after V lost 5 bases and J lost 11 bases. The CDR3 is CASSLSVGGQVGKLFF. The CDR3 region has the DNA TGTGCCAGCAGCCTTTCCGTCGGGGGACAGGTGGGCAAACTGTTTTTT.

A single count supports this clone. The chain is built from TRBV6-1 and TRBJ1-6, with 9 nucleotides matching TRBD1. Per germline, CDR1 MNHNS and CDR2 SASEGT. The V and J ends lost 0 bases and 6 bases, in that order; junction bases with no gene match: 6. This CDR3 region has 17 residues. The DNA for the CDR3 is TGTGCCAGCAGTGAAGCGCTATCGGACAGGGGTAATTCACCCCTCCACTTT. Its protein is CASSEALSDRGNSPLHF.

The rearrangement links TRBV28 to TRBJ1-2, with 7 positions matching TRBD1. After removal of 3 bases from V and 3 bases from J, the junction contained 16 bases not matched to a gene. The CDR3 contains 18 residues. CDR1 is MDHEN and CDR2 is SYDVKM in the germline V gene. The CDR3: CASSLNQGGRGSDYGYTF. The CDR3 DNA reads TGTGCCAGCAGTTTGAATCAGGGCGGCAGGGGGTCTGACTATGGCTACACCTTC.

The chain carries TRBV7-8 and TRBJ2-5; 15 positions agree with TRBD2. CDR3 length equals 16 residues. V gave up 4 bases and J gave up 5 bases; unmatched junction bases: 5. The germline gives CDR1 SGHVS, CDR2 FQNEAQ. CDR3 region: CASSSGLAGGRETQYF. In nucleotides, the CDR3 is TGTGCCAGCAGCTCCGGACTAGCGGGGGGGCGGGAGACCCAGTACTTC.

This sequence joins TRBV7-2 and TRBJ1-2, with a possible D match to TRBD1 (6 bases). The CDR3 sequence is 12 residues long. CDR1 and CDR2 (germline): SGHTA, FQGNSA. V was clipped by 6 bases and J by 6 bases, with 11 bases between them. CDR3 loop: CASSYYRDGYTF. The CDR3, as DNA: TGTGCCAGCAGTTATTACAGGGATGGCTACACCTTC.

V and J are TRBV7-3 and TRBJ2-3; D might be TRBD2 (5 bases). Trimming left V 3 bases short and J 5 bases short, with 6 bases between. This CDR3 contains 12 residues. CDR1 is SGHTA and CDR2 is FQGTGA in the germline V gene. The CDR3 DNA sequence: TGTGCCAGCAGCTTCCGGGGAGATACGCAGTATTTT. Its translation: CASSFRGDTQYF.

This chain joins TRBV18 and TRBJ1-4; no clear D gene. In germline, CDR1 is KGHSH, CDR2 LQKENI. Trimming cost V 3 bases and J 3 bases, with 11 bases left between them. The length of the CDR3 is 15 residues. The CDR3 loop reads CASSPQRTANEKLFF. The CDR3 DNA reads TGTGCCAGCTCACCTCAGCGGACGGCTAATGAAAAACTGTTTTTT.